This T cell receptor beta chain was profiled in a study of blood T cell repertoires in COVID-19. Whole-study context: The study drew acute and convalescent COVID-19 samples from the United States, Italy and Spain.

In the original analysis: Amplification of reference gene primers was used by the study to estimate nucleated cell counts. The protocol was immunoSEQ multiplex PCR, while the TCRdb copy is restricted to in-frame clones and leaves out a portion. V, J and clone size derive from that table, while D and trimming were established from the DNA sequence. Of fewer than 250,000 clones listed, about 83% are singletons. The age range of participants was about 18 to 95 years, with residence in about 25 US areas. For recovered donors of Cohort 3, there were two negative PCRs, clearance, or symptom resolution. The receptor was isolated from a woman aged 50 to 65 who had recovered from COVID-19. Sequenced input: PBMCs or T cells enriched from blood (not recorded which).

The CDR3: CAWSVNLGGFGGYTF. CDR3 nucleotide sequence: TGTGCCTGGAGTGTAAACCTTGGAGGTTTTGGTGGCTACACCTTC. The chain has TRBV30 and TRBJ1-2; D is uncertain. V lost 0 bases and J 7 bases, leaving 18 bases between the germline ends. CDR3 length: 15 amino acids. From germline, CDR1 is GTSNPN and CDR2 SVGIG (reference sequence).